A single sample is the source of the 15 T cell receptor beta chains below, sequenced in a study of blood T cell repertoires in COVID-19. The assay was immunoSEQ multiplex PCR, and TCRdb's table has in-frame clones only and misses some. The sample holds under 300,000 clones, about 89% seen once. Sequenced sample: PBMCs or T cells enriched from blood (not recorded which). All receptors come from a human donor in a cohort exposed to, infected with or recovered from COVID-19 (not recorded which). The donor label of this sample is uncertain.

The chain recombines TRBV19 with TRBJ1-4; D possibly corresponds to TRBD1 (6 bases). CDR3 length: 16 residues. The germline CDR1 and CDR2 sequences are LNHDA and SQIVND (reference sequence). V lost 4 bases to trimming and J lost 8 bases, with 20 bases between them. The CDR3 spells CASSNPPGGGGEKLFF. DNA for the CDR3: TGTGCCAGTAGTAACCCACCCGGCGGGGGCGGGGAAAAACTGTTTTTT.

In regard to this clone: The same CDR3 arises from other DNA sequences in this sample as well. V gene TRBV19 combines with J gene TRBJ1-2; 7 bases match TRBD1. The V segment lost 5 bases and the J segment 2 bases; nucleotides outside the gene matches: 2. The CDR3 sequence is 13 residues long. Germline V gene data show CDR1 as LNHDA and CDR2 as SQIVND (reference sequence). In nucleotides, the CDR3 is TGTGCCAGTAGTCTGACAGGGAACTATGGCTACACCTTC. Translated: CASSLTGNYGYTF.

The rearrangement uses TRBV30 and TRBJ1-1; D is uncertain. The CDR3 loop spans 15 amino acids. V lost 5 bases and J 1 base, leaving 17 bases between the germline ends. The V gene's germline CDR1 is GTSNPN and CDR2 SVGIG (reference sequence). CDR3 DNA sequence: TGTGCCTGGCAAGTTCCCGGACTCAGGAACACTGAAGCTTTCTTT. It encodes CAWQVPGLRNTEAFF.

The chain carries TRBV27 and TRBJ1-5; a possible D gene is TRBD1 (6 bases). The CDR3 consists of 13 residues. V lost 3 bases and J lost 5, with 8 bases in between. Germline CDR1 reads MNHEY; CDR2 reads SMNVEV (reference sequence). The CDR3 DNA follows: TGTGCCAGCAGTTTGGGGGCGGATCAGCCCCAGCATTTT. As protein: CASSLGADQPQHF.

This chain links TRBV14 with TRBJ1-3; 11 bases fit TRBD1. With 8 bases clipped from V and 7 bases from J, the junction kept 10 bases outside the gene matches. Germline V gives CDR1 SGHDN, CDR2 FVKESK. This CDR3 has 15 residues. The CDR3 spells CASGLRTGGLNTIYF. Here the CDR3 DNA reads TGTGCCAGCGGACTTCGGACAGGGGGCCTTAACACCATATATTTT.

V gene TRBV6-5 combines with J gene TRBJ2-2; D is possibly TRBD1 (6 bases). Trimming cost V 6 bases and J 3 bases, with 14 bases left between them. The CDR3 spans 15 residues. In germline, CDR1 is MNHEY, CDR2 SVGAGI. The CDR3 loop is CASSPGPGDTGELFF. The CDR3 DNA is TGTGCCAGCAGCCCCGGGCCAGGGGACACCGGGGAGCTGTTTTTT.

This chain joins TRBV4-1 and TRBJ1-1; TRBD1 aligns across 9 bases. J lost 4 bases, V lost 4 bases, and 16 bases had no gene match. Germline V gene sequence: CDR1 MGHRA, CDR2 YSYEKL. The CDR3 consists of 18 residues. Written as DNA, the CDR3 is TGCGCCAGCAGCCTACCTGTTTGGGACAGGGAGCGAGGCACTGAAGCTTTCTTT. This encodes CASSLPVWDRERGTEAFF.

V usage is TRBV6-1 and J usage is TRBJ2-3, with TRBD2 matching 12 bases. CDR3 length equals 16 residues. CDR1 and CDR2 (germline): MNHNS, SASEGT. Unmatched junction bases numbered 5, after V lost 4 bases and J lost 3 bases. The CDR3 is CASSALAGGRTDTQYF. Written as DNA, the CDR3 is TGTGCCAGCAGTGCTCTAGCGGGGGGGAGAACAGATACGCAGTATTTT.

This clone is a singleton in its sample. The chain is built from TRBV11-3 and TRBJ2-7, with D perhaps TRBD1 (6 bases). Trimming stripped 3 bases from V and 6 bases from J, with 12 bases between. Germline V gene lookup returns CDR1 SGHNT and CDR2 YENEEA. The CDR3 is made up of 13 amino acids. CDR3 sequence: CASSFRVGGEQYF. As DNA, the CDR3 is TGTGCCAGCAGCTTCAGGGTAGGGGGCGAGCAGTACTTC.

The sample holds one count of this clone. V and J are TRBV7-6 and TRBJ2-2, with D unresolved. The CDR3 has 12 amino acids. The germline CDR1 and CDR2 sequences are SGHVS and FNYEAQ. V lost 5 bases, J lost 6 bases, and 7 bases lay in between. The CDR3 DNA reads as TGTGCCAGCAGCCTAGGCGCCGGGGAGCTGTTTTTT. Amino acid sequence: CASSLGAGELFF.

The gene calls are TRBV27 and TRBJ2-3; TRBD2 is a possible D gene (6 bases). The CDR3 has 15 residues. The germline gives CDR1 MNHEY, CDR2 SMNVEV (reference sequence). The ends were cut back, 6 bases at V and 1 base at J, with 14 bases in the middle. CDR3: CASSMGGRRTDTQYF. The CDR3 region has the DNA TGTGCCAGCAGCATGGGAGGCAGGCGCACAGATACGCAGTATTTT.

V gene TRBV19 combines with J gene TRBJ1-3; a possible D gene is TRBD1 (5 bases). The CDR3 runs 14 residues. Per germline, CDR1 LNHDA and CDR2 SQIVND (reference sequence). Trimming removed 5 bases from V and 0 bases from J, with 8 bases in between. The CDR3 loop is CASSQGSSGNTIYF. The CDR3 DNA sequence: TGTGCCAGTAGTCAGGGTTCCTCTGGAAACACCATATATTTT.

The chain joins TRBV11-2 to TRBJ2-7; TRBD1 aligns across 9 bases. The CDR3 totals 14 residues. Germline V gene lookup returns CDR1 SGHAT and CDR2 FQNNGV. The junction had 1 base not matched to a gene; V was cut back by 4 bases and J by 0 bases. The CDR3 nucleotides read TGTGCCAGCAGCTCGGGACAGGGCTCCTACGAGCAGTACTTC. Residues: CASSSGQGSYEQYF.

The chain uses TRBV19 and TRBJ2-6; 14 nucleotides agree with TRBD2. The CDR3 spans 20 residues. The trim removed 8 bases at V and 0 bases at J, leaving 12 bases unmatched. CDR1 is LNHDA, CDR2 SQIVND, per germline (reference sequence). CDR3 coding DNA: TGTGCCAGTCGGACTAGCGGGGGGATCCCTAGGGACTCTGGGGCCAACGTCCTGACTTTC. Translated: CASRTSGGIPRDSGANVLTF. Full variable domain (remainder filled in from reference TRBV19 and TRBJ2-6): DGGITQSPKYLFRKEGQNVTLSCEQNLNHDAMYWYRQDPGQGLRLIYYSQIVNDFQKGDIAEGYSVSREKKESFPLTVTSAQKNPTAFYLCASRTSGGIPRDSGANVLTFGAGSRLTVL.

The chain links TRBV5-4 to TRBJ2-3; 8 bases match TRBD1. Germline values: CDR1 SGHNT, CDR2 YYREEE (reference sequence). J was trimmed by 4 bases and V by 6 bases; bases with no gene match: 4. The CDR3 loop spans 13 amino acids. The CDR3 is CASTLDRADTQYF. The DNA of the CDR3 is TGTGCCAGCACCCTGGACAGGGCAGATACGCAGTATTTT.